Below, 19 T cell receptor beta chains from the same sample are listed, as sequenced in a study of post-analysis software for immune sequencing data (dated by TCRdb to about 2015). The research as a whole found: About 5 TRBV segments, including TRBV5-6, TRBV5-1 and TRBV20-1, were significantly more frequent in patients than controls.

Antigens for these TCRs are unknown. The method behind the library was PCR. TCRdb lists the instrument as Illumina HiSeq 2500. To reduce PCR and sequencing biases, unique molecular identifiers were built into the TCR beta cDNA libraries. TCRdb's own reprocessing of the public reads used fastp at Q25 and MiXCR and kept productive beta chains. Here each entry gathers all rows of one CDR3 protein and keeps the most common genes and DNA. Here the sample has approximately 460,000 distinct CDR3 sequences; around 40% occur a single time. The top ten clonotypes cover over 10% of the sample. The specimen sequenced was blood. The receptor set was obtained from a girl aged 10 to 17 with multiple sclerosis.

This sequence joins TRBV13 and TRBJ2-3, with D possibly TRBD1 on 8 matching bases. V was trimmed by 8 bases and J by 0 bases, leaving 18 bases between them. This CDR3 has 16 amino acids. Germline V gene sequence: CDR1 PRHDT, CDR2 FYEKMQ (reference sequence). The DNA for the CDR3 is TGTGCCAGCGGCCGGGACAGGCGGGGGAGCACAGATACGCAGTATTTT. Residues: CASGRDRRGSTDTQYF.

The V and J genes are TRBV27 and TRBJ2-1; no definite D call. This CDR3 comprises 15 residues. The germline V and J ends were trimmed by 5 bases and 0 bases, with 11 bases remaining between them. Germline CDR1 MNHEY, CDR2 SMNVEV (reference sequence). This chain's CDR3 is CASSLTATSYNEQFF. The CDR3 DNA reads as TGTGCCAGCAGTCTCACTGCTACCTCCTACAATGAGCAGTTCTTC.

This chain links TRBV28 with TRBJ2-5; possibly TRBD2 for D (6 bases). The end of the DNA is better explained by TRBJ2-7, so the J call may be wrong. The CDR3 is made up of 15 amino acids. Germline CDR1 reads MDHEN; CDR2 reads SYDVKM. DNA for the CDR3: TGTGCCAGCAGCCCTCCGGGGTTGGGAGGAGACGAGCAGTACTTC. Encoded protein: CASSPPGLGGDEQYF.

The chain employs TRBV20-1 and TRBJ2-1, with D perhaps matching TRBD1 or TRBD2 (7 bases each). Germline CDR1 DFQATT, CDR2 SNEGSKA (reference sequence). The CDR3 covers 12 residues. Trimming shortened V by 2 bases and J by 15 bases, and 17 bases separated the two germline ends. The CDR3 nucleotides are TGCAGTGCTAGATTGGGGGGGACAGCTGGGTTCTTC. Amino acid sequence: CSARLGGTAGFF.

This clonotype appeared once. The junction does not match germline at one end; this may be a read error. This chain links TRBV10-3 with TRBJ1-2, with 7 nucleotides matching TRBD1. CDR3 size: 14 residues. Germline lookup yields CDR1 ENHRY and CDR2 SYGVKD. The chain's CDR3 is CAIGDEQGTYGYTF. As DNA, the CDR3 is TGTGCCATCGGTGATGAACAGGGGACTTATGGCTACACCTTC.

The genes are TRBV9 and TRBJ2-5; no reliable D call. The end of the DNA fits TRBJ2-7 better, so the J call may be wrong. The germline V gene encodes CDR1 SGDLS and CDR2 YYNGEE. The CDR3 is made up of 14 amino acids. This CDR3 is CASSVELVSYEQYF. For the CDR3, the DNA is TGTGCCAGCAGCGTAGAGTTAGTATCCTACGAGCAGTACTTC.

The V call is TRBV4-1, the J call TRBJ1-6; D possibly corresponds to TRBD1 (5 bases). V lost 3 bases and J 4 bases, leaving 19 bases between the germline ends. Germline loops: CDR1 MGHRA, CDR2 YSYEKL. This CDR3 has 18 amino acids. The CDR3 DNA reads as TGCGCCAGCAGCCAGGTTGGAGGGGAGGGTATATATAATTCACCCCTCCACTTT. Translating gives CASSQVGGEGIYNSPLHF.

The chain couples TRBV4-3 to TRBJ2-1, with 9 nucleotides matching TRBD2. V dropped 6 bases and J dropped 3; count of bases not matched to a gene: 3. Germline CDR1 LGHNA, CDR2 YSLEER. The CDR3 loop spans 14 amino acids. CDR3 sequence (DNA): TGCGCCAGCAGTGAGACTAGCGGCTACAATGAGCAGTTCTTC. This translates into CASSETSGYNEQFF.

The V and J genes are TRBV5-1 and TRBJ2-1; the D gene is possibly TRBD2 (7 bases). Trimming stripped 0 bases from V and 15 bases from J, with 19 bases between. CDR1 SGHRS and CDR2 YFSETQ come from the germline V gene. The length of the CDR3 is 14 residues. The CDR3 DNA is TGCGCCAGCAGCTTGGATGGGGGGGCCTCTTTTCCGTTCTTC. This sequence encodes CASSLDGGASFPFF.

The CDR3 nucleotides are TGTGCCAGCAGTTTCCAACTAGCGGGTCGAGAGACCCAGTACTTC. It codes for CASSFQLAGRETQYF. V and J are TRBV6-5 and TRBJ2-5; TRBD2 agrees at 9 bases. This CDR3 contains 15 residues. Per the germline V gene, CDR1 is MNHEY and CDR2 is SVGAGI. Losses at the gene ends were 4 bases for V and 4 bases for J; bases not matched to a gene: 7.

This clonotype was counted a few times. The chain has TRBV12-3 or TRBV12-4 and TRBJ2-4; no clear D gene. The DNA end is a closer match to TRBJ2-5, so the J assignment may be wrong. CDR3 length equals 12 residues. The CDR3 region is CASSRDAETQYF. DNA for the CDR3: TGTGCCAGCAGCCGTGACGCCGAGACCCAGTACTTC.

V is TRBV2 and J is TRBJ2-7; 15 bases are shared with TRBD2. The CDR3 is 17 amino acids. Germline-derived CDR1 and CDR2 are SNHLY and FYNNEI. With V trimmed by 5 bases and J by 0 bases, 5 bases remained unmatched. The CDR3 nucleotides are TGTGCCAGCAGTCCGGGACTAGCGGGAGGCAACTCCTACGAGCAGTACTTC. Translating gives CASSPGLAGGNSYEQYF.

This clonotype appeared many times. This chain joins TRBV29-1 and TRBJ2-6; no reliable D call. CDR1 and CDR2 from the germline V gene are SQVTM and ANQGSEA. V was cut by 0 bases and J by 1 base, with 7 bases left in between. The CDR3 loop spans 15 amino acids. The CDR3, as DNA: TGCAGCGTTGAAGAGAGAGGATCTGGGGCCAACGTCCTGACTTTC. It specifies CSVEERGSGANVLTF.

This sequence joins TRBV7-9 and TRBJ2-4; maybe TRBD2 (6 bases). The CDR3 is made up of 15 amino acids. V shed 1 base and J shed 5 bases, with 12 bases lying between them. Germline V gives CDR1 SEHNR, CDR2 FQNEAQ (reference sequence). The CDR3 region is CASSLGSGVENIQYF. In DNA form, the CDR3 reads TGTGCCAGCAGCTTAGGGTCGGGAGTAGAAAACATTCAGTACTTC. The complete variable domain, with remaining parts taken from reference TRBV7-9 and TRBJ2-4, reads DTGVSQNPRHKITKRGQNVTFRCDPISEHNRLYWYRQTLGQGPEFLTYFQNEAQLEKSRLLSDRFSAERPKGSFSTLEIQRTEQGDSAMYLCASSLGSGVENIQYFGAGTRLSVL.

This clonotype turned up a few times. The V gene is TRBV28, the J gene TRBJ2-3; 8 bases agree with TRBD1. The CDR3 loop spans 15 amino acids. The trim removed 6 bases at V and 4 bases at J, leaving 9 bases unmatched. CDR1 is MDHEN, CDR2 SYDVKM, per germline. The CDR3 DNA follows: TGTGCCAGCAGGAAACCAGGGGGCCCCCCAGATACGCAGTATTTT. This codes for CASRKPGGPPDTQYF.

The chain couples TRBV4-1 to TRBJ2-7, with 8 bases lining up with TRBD1. Looked up from germline, CDR1 is MGHRA and CDR2 is YSYEKL. The CDR3 is 15 amino acids. With 1 base clipped from V and 5 bases from J, the junction kept 7 bases outside the gene matches. The DNA of the CDR3 is TGCGCCAGCAGCCAAGGTCTGGACAGGGTTGACGAGCAGTACTTC. The encoded protein is CASSQGLDRVDEQYF.

The CDR3 is CASSENRGAQPQHF. In nucleotides, the CDR3 is TGTGCCAGCAGTGAAAACAGGGGGGCGCAGCCCCAGCATTTT. This rearrangement joins TRBV12-3 or TRBV12-4 to TRBJ1-5; 8 positions agree with TRBD1. The CDR3 runs to 14 residues. J gave up 7 bases and V 5 bases, and 7 bases lay outside the gene matches.

The chain carries TRBV5-6 and TRBJ2-5, with 9 bases aligning to TRBD1. J gave up 11 bases and V 3 bases, and 11 bases lay outside the gene matches. This CDR3 spans 14 amino acids. Germline assignment: CDR1 SGHDT and CDR2 YYEEEE. The CDR3: CASSSDRDRDIQYF. In DNA form, the CDR3 reads TGTGCCAGCAGCTCAGACCGGGACAGGGATATTCAGTACTTC.

The chain couples TRBV7-2 to TRBJ1-1; D is uncertain. This CDR3 contains 15 residues. Germline V gene lookup returns CDR1 SGHTA and CDR2 FQGNSA. V was cut by 1 base and J by 1 base, with 10 bases left in between. The CDR3 protein is CASSLGPVRNTEAFF. CDR3 coding DNA: TGTGCCAGCAGCTTAGGTCCGGTCCGGAACACTGAAGCTTTCTTT.